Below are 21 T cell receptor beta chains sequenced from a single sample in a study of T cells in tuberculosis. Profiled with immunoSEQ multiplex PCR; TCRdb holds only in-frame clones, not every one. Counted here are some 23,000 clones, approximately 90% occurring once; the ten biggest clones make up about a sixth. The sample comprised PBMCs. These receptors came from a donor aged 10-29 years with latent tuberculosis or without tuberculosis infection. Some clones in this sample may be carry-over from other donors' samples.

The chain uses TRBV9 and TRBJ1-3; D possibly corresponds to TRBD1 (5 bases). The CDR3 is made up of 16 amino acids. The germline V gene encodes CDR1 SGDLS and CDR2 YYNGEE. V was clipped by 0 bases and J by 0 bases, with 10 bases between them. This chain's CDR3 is CASSVVQGLSGNTIYF. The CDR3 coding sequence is TGTGCCAGCAGCGTAGTTCAGGGACTCTCTGGAAACACCATATATTTT.

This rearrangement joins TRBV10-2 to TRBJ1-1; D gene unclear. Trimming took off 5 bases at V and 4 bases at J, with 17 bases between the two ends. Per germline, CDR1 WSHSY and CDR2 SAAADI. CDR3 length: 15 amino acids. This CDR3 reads CASSHGRSEGTEAFF. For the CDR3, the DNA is TGCGCCAGCAGTCATGGCCGAAGCGAGGGCACTGAAGCTTTCTTT.

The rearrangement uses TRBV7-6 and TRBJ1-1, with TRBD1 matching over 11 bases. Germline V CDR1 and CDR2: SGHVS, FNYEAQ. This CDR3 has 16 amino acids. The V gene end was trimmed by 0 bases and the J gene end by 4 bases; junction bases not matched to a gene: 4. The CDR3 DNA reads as TGTGCCAGCAGCTTAGCCGGGGGGACAGGGGGCACTGAAGCTTTCTTT. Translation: CASSLAGGTGGTEAFF.

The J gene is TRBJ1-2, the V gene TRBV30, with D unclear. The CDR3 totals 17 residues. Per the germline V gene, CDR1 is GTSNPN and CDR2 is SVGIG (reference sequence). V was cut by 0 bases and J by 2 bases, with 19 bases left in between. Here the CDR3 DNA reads TGTGCCTGGAGTGTATTGCAACAGAAAGGACTAAACTATGGCTACACCTTC. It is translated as CAWSVLQQKGLNYGYTF.

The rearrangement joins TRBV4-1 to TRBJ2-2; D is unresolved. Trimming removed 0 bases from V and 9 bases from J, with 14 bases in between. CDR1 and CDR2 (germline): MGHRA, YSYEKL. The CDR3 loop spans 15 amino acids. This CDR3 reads CASSQEGQLFWELFF. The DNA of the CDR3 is TGCGCCAGCAGCCAAGAGGGCCAGCTTTTCTGGGAGCTGTTTTTT.

The CDR3 coding sequence is TGCGCCAGCAGCTTTGCCTGGACAGCCGGGGAGCTGTTTTTT. This codes for CASSFAWTAGELFF. V gene TRBV5-1 combines with J gene TRBJ2-2, with D perhaps matching TRBD1 (6 bases). This CDR3 contains 14 residues. The germline gives CDR1 SGHRS, CDR2 YFSETQ. V was cut by 2 bases and J by 6 bases, with 11 bases left in between.

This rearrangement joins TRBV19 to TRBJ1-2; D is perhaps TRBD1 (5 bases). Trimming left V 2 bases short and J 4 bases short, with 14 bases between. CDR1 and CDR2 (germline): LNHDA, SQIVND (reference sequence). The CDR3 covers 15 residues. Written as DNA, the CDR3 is TGTGCCAGTAGTATAAGCCGGACAAACTTCTATGGCTACACCTTC. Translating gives CASSISRTNFYGYTF.

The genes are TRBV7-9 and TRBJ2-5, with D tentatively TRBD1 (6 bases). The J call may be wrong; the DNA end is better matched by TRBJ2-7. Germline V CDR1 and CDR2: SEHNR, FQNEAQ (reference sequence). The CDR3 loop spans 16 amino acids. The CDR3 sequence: CASSPTRQDLGYEQYF. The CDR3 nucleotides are TGTGCCAGCAGCCCCACTAGACAGGACCTCGGGTACGAGCAGTACTTC.

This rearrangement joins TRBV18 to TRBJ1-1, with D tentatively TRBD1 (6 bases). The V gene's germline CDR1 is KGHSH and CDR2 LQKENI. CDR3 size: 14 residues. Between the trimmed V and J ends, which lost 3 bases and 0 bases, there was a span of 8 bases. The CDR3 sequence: CASSPRTVNTEAFF. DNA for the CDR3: TGTGCCAGCTCACCCCGGACAGTGAACACTGAAGCTTTCTTT.

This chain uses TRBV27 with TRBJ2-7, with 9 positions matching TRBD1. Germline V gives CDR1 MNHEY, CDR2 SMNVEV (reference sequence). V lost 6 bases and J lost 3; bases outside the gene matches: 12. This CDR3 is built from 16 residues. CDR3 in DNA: TGTGCCAGCAGGCGGATACAGGGGGCCAAAAACTACGAGCAGTACTTC. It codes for CASRRIQGAKNYEQYF.

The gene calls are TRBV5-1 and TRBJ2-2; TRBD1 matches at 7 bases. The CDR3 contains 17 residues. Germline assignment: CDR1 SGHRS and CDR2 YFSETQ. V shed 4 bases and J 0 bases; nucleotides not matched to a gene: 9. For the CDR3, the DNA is TGCGCCAGCAGCCCCTTTGTAGGGACAGCGAACACCGGGGAGCTGTTTTTT. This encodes CASSPFVGTANTGELFF.

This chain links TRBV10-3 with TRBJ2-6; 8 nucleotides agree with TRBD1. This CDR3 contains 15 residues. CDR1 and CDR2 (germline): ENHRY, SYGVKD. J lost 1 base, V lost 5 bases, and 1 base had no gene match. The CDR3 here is CAISTGGSGANVLTF. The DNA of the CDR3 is TGTGCCATCAGTACAGGGGGATCTGGGGCCAACGTCCTGACTTTC.

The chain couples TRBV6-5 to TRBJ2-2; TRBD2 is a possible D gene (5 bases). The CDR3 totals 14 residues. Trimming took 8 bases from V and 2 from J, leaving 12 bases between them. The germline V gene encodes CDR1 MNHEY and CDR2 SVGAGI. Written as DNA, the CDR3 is TGTGCCAGCCGGGGAAGCGGAAACACCGGGGAGCTGTTTTTT. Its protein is CASRGSGNTGELFF.

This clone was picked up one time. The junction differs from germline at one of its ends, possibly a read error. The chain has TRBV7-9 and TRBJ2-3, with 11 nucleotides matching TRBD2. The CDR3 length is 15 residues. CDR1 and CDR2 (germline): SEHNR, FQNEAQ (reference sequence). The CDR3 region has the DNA TGTGCCAGCAGCCTAGCGGGAGGTAGCACAGATACGCAGTATTTT. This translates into CASSLAGGSTDTQYF.

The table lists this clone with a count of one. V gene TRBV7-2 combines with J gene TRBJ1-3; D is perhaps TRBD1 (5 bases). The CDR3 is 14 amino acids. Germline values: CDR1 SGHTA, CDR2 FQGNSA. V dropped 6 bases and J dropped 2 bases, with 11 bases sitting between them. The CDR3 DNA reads TGTGCCAGCAGTTCCAGGGTGCCTGGAAACACCATATATTTT. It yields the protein CASSSRVPGNTIYF.

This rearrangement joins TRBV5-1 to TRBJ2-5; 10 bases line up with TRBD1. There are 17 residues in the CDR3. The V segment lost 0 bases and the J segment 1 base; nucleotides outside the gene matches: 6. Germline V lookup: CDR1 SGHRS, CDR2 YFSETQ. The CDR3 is CASSLAWTGGLQETQYF. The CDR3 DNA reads TGCGCCAGCAGCTTGGCCTGGACAGGGGGTCTCCAAGAGACCCAGTACTTC.

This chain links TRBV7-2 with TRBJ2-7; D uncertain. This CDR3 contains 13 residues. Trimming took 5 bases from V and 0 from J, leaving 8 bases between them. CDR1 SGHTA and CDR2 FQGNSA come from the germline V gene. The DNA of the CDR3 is TGTGCCAGCAGCCGTTCCGTCTCCTACGAGCAGTACTTC. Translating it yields CASSRSVSYEQYF.

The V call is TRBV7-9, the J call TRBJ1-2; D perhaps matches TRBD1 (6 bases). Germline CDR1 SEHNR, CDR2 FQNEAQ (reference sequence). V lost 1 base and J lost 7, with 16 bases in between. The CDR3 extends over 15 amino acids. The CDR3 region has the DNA TGTGCCAGCAGCTTAGGAGCAGGGGAAACAACTGGCTACACCTTC. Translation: CASSLGAGETTGYTF.

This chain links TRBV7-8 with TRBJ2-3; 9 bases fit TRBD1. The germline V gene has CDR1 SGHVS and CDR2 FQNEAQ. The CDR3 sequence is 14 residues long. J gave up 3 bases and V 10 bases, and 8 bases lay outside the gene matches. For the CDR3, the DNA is TGTGCCACCGACAGGGACAGGGTGACAGATACGCAGTATTTT. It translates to CATDRDRVTDTQYF.

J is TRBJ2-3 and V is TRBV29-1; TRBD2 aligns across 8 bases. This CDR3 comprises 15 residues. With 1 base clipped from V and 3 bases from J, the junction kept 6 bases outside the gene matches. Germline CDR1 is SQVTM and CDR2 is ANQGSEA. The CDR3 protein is CSVEGVAGGTDTQYF. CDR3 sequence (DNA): TGCAGCGTTGAAGGTGTGGCGGGAGGTACAGATACGCAGTATTTT.

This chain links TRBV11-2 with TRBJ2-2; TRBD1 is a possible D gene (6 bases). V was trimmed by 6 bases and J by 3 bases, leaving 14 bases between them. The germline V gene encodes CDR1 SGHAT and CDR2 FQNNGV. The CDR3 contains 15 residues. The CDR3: CASRRAGADTGELFF. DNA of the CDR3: TGTGCCAGCAGACGGGCAGGGGCGGACACCGGGGAGCTGTTTTTT. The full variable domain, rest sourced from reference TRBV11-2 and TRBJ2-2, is EAGVAQSPRYKIIEKRQSVAFWCNPISGHATLYWYQQILGQGPKLLIQFQNNGVVDDSQLPKDRFSAERLKGVDSTLKIQPAKLEDSAVYLCASRRAGADTGELFFGEGSRLTVL.